Shown below are 4 T cell receptor beta chains from a single sample sequenced in a study of blood T cell repertoires in COVID-19. Assay: immunoSEQ multiplex PCR; the TCRdb copy retains only in-frame clones and omits some. Among some 700,000 clones listed, 85% to 90% were seen once. The sequenced sample consisted of peripheral blood. All receptors derive from a young woman with acute or convalescent COVID-19.

This chain joins TRBV6-5 and TRBJ2-7; D may be TRBD1 (5 bases). Trimming cost V 5 bases and J 2 bases, with 13 bases left between them. Germline V gene sequence: CDR1 MNHEY, CDR2 SVGAGI. The CDR3 is 14 amino acids. In DNA, the CDR3 is TGTGCCAGCAGTCTACAGGTTCTGCCCTACGAGCAGTACTTC. It encodes CASSLQVLPYEQYF.

This chain joins TRBV29-1 and TRBJ1-2; maybe TRBD1 (5 bases). This CDR3 contains 12 residues. Trimming removed 0 bases at V and 3 bases at J, with 5 bases between. Germline CDR1 reads SQVTM; CDR2 reads ANQGSEA. In DNA form, the CDR3 reads TGCAGCGTTGAAGAGACAGACTATGGCTACACCTTC. Protein: CSVEETDYGYTF. Full variable domain (outside the CDR3, taken from reference TRBV29-1 and TRBJ1-2): SAVISQKPSRDICQRGTSLTIQCQVDSQVTMMFWYRQQPGQSLTLIATANQGSEATYESGFVIDKFPISRPNLTFSTLTVSNMSPEDSSIYLCSVEETDYGYTFGSGTRLTVV.

The chain's CDR3 is CASSYRDKTNYGYTF. CDR3 nucleotides: TGTGCCAGCAGTTACCGGGACAAGACTAACTATGGCTACACCTTC. This rearrangement joins TRBV6-5 to TRBJ1-2; D possibly corresponds to TRBD1 (6 bases). V was clipped by 2 bases and J by 0 bases, with 10 bases between them. The CDR3 is 15 residues long. Germline assignment: CDR1 MNHEY and CDR2 SVGAGI.

In this sample, this clone turned up once. The chain carries TRBV28 and TRBJ1-1, with 7 bases fitting TRBD1. V lost 7 bases, J lost 0 bases, and 14 bases stayed unmatched. CDR1 is MDHEN and CDR2 is SYDVKM in the germline V gene. This CDR3 has 17 residues. CDR3 sequence: CASNQFRDSYLNTEAFF. In nucleotides, the CDR3 is TGTGCCAGCAACCAATTCCGGGACAGTTATTTGAACACTGAAGCTTTCTTT.